A selection of T cell receptor beta chains follows, all from one sample in a study of shared clonotypes between healthy human individuals. Sequencing was performed with immunoSEQ multiplex PCR; in TCRdb, only in-frame clones are kept and a portion is missing. This table holds 2,500,000 or so clones, 85% to 95% found once. Source material: naive CD4+ T cells from PBMCs. These receptors all come from a man aged 18 to 35 in good health. Some clones in this sample may be carry-over from other donors' samples. CDR3s include the opening cysteine and the closing phenylalanine or tryptophan. Fields, in order: clone size, J gene, V gene, CDR3 protein. Size tells how often a clone was seen (once, few, many) or the class of an expanded clone, and some rows leave it out.

NA TRBJ1-2 TRBV6-1 CASFPGLEGYTF
NA TRBJ2-7 TRBV5-1 CASSSQTGTSLVPYEQYF
NA TRBJ1-1 TRBV7-2 CASSPRQGWNTEAFF
NA TRBJ2-3 TRBV7-3 CASSLGTSGSEGDTQYF
few TRBJ1-4 TRBV29-1 CSVIGQVGEKLFF
NA TRBJ2-2 TRBV4-2 CASSLLDVGGTNTGELFF
once TRBJ1-1 TRBV30 CAWIPGQGRSSTEAFF
NA TRBJ1-5 TRBV21-1 CASSSHGDQAVVSNQPQHF
NA TRBJ2-5 TRBV9 CASSVVALAGVETQYF
NA TRBJ2-3 TRBV7-2 CASSRGRETDTQYF
NA TRBJ1-2 TRBV19 CASNKGVDHGGYTF
once TRBJ2-2 TRBV7-3 CASSPGGGPYQTGELFF
NA TRBJ2-7 TRBV5-1 CASSAGQPTYEQYF
NA TRBJ2-4 TRBV11-2 CASSLGRMSFKNIQYF
NA TRBJ1-5 TRBV18 CASSPFGVGNQPQHF
NA TRBJ2-5 TRBV2 CASSGGQETQYF
NA TRBJ2-3 TRBV6-5 CASQVSDTQYF
NA TRBJ2-1 TRBV29-1 CSAFYNEQFF
NA TRBJ2-7 TRBV6-1 CASSDWGTSYEQYF
NA TRBJ2-7 TRBV18 CASSPNTASEQYF
NA TRBJ2-2 TRBV9 CASARDRATGELFF
NA TRBJ2-6 TRBV28 CASSLGGPSGANVLTF
NA TRBJ2-7 TRBV5-1 CASSSRGQFSYEQYF
NA TRBJ1-5 TRBV15 CATSREIVGGRGEGNQPQHF